The 14 T cell receptor beta chains reported below all come from one sample, sequenced in a study of T cell responses to AZD1222 COVID-19 vaccine. Here immunoSEQ multiplex PCR was the method, and the copy in TCRdb shows in-frame clones only, minus some. The table shows roughly 100,000 clones, with approximately 88% occurring only once. The sample in question was peripheral blood, obtained on day 0 of AZD1222 vaccination. These receptors were taken from an adult in good health.

The rearrangement joins TRBV5-1 to TRBJ1-4, with D possibly TRBD1 on 5 matching bases. Germline-derived CDR1 and CDR2 are SGHRS and YFSETQ. CDR3 length equals 13 residues. V was cut by 0 bases and J by 14 bases, with 14 bases left in between. CDR3 in amino acids: CASSLGRRRGLFF. In DNA form, the CDR3 reads TGCGCCAGCAGCTTGGGACGCCGCCGGGGGCTGTTTTTT.

This chain connects TRBV19 to TRBJ2-1; no definite D call. The CDR3 loop spans 13 amino acids. The V end was cut by 4 bases, the J end by 5 bases, with 9 bases between. Germline V gene sequence: CDR1 LNHDA, CDR2 SQIVND (reference sequence). CDR3 residues: CASSKGNNNEQFF. In DNA form, the CDR3 reads TGTGCCAGTAGTAAAGGGAATAACAATGAGCAGTTCTTC. Looking up the rest from reference TRBV19 and TRBJ2-1 gives the full variable domain: DGGITQSPKYLFRKEGQNVTLSCEQNLNHDAMYWYRQDPGQGLRLIYYSQIVNDFQKGDIAEGYSVSREKKESFPLTVTSAQKNPTAFYLCASSKGNNNEQFFGPGTRLTVL.

The rearrangement joins TRBV18 to TRBJ2-1; possible D gene TRBD2, 5 bases. In germline, CDR1 is KGHSH, CDR2 LQKENI. The CDR3 totals 15 residues. The ends were cut back, 1 base at V and 4 bases at J, with 11 bases in the middle. As DNA, the CDR3 is TGTGCCAGCTCACCACTTGAGGGCGGGTACAATGAGCAGTTCTTC. This codes for CASSPLEGGYNEQFF.

This clone was observed once. The chain recombines TRBV5-5 with TRBJ1-3; D call uncertain. The length of the CDR3 is 14 residues. CDR1 and CDR2 from the germline V gene are SGHKS and YYEKEE (reference sequence). V dropped 3 bases and J dropped 2 bases, with 9 bases sitting between them. DNA for the CDR3: TGTGCCAGCAGCTATGAAACCCCTGGAAACACCATATATTTT. Translating it yields CASSYETPGNTIYF.

The CDR3 reads CASSQGQGRQPQHF. As DNA, the CDR3 is TGTGCCAGCAGCCAAGGACAGGGAAGACAGCCCCAGCATTTT. The chain combines TRBV3-1 (or the pseudogene TRBV3-2) with TRBJ1-5; TRBD1 aligns across 7 bases. There are 14 residues in the CDR3. Germline assignment: CDR1 LGHDT and CDR2 YNNKEL (reference sequence). V trimming: 1 base; J trimming: 7 bases; junction bases outside the gene matches: 4.

The J gene is TRBJ1-4, the V gene TRBV2; a weak D match, TRBD1 (5 bases). This CDR3 comprises 13 residues. From germline, CDR1 is SNHLY and CDR2 FYNNEI. Trimming stripped 11 bases from V and 7 bases from J, with 17 bases between. This CDR3 is CASGGGGGEKLFF. CDR3 bases: TGTGCCTCTGGGGGAGGTGGGGGTGAAAAACTGTTTTTT.

The chain combines TRBV19 with TRBJ2-2, with 11 bases that match TRBD1. The CDR3 has 16 amino acids. The germline gives CDR1 LNHDA, CDR2 SQIVND (reference sequence). V lost 4 bases to trimming and J lost 5 bases; unmatched junction nucleotides: 6. The CDR3 DNA is TGTGCCAGTAGTACTCGGGACAGGGGGAAAACCGGGGAGCTGTTTTTT. Translated: CASSTRDRGKTGELFF. The entire variable domain, with the rest obtained from reference TRBV19 and TRBJ2-2, is as follows: DGGITQSPKYLFRKEGQNVTLSCEQNLNHDAMYWYRQDPGQGLRLIYYSQIVNDFQKGDIAEGYSVSREKKESFPLTVTSAQKNPTAFYLCASSTRDRGKTGELFFGEGSRLTVL.

The chain is built from TRBV28 and TRBJ1-6; TRBD1 is a possible D gene (5 bases). The germline gives CDR1 MDHEN, CDR2 SYDVKM. V lost 1 base and J lost 0, with 10 bases in between. The CDR3 length is 17 residues. The CDR3 region has the DNA TGTGCCAGCAGTTTATCAGGGATGAGCTCCTATAATTCACCCCTCCACTTT. Protein sequence: CASSLSGMSSYNSPLHF.

This chain joins TRBV9 and TRBJ1-2; no clear D gene. This CDR3 has 11 residues. V was trimmed by 4 bases and J by 6 bases, leaving 7 bases between them. CDR1 and CDR2 (germline): SGDLS, YYNGEE. The CDR3 here is CASSTANGYTF. CDR3 nucleotides: TGTGCCAGCAGCACCGCTAATGGCTACACCTTC.

The chain uses TRBV15 and TRBJ2-1, with D tentatively TRBD1 (6 bases). CDR1 is LNHNV and CDR2 is YYDKDF in the germline V gene (reference sequence). Trimming removed 0 bases from V and 10 bases from J, with 13 bases in between. The CDR3 is made up of 14 amino acids. The CDR3 loop reads CATSRDARGVEQFF. CDR3 DNA: TGTGCCACCAGCAGAGATGCCAGGGGCGTCGAGCAGTTCTTC.

This clone was seen more than once but under ten times. This CDR3 is also generated by other DNA sequences in the sample. The J gene is TRBJ2-7, the V gene TRBV11-3; no clear D. The CDR3 runs 12 residues. Germline assignment: CDR1 SGHNT and CDR2 YENEEA. V was trimmed by 5 bases and J by 1 base, leaving 6 bases between them. The CDR3 sequence is CASSPRSYEQYF. CDR3 nucleotide sequence: TGTGCCAGCAGCCCACGGTCCTACGAGCAGTACTTC.

This chain connects TRBV9 to TRBJ1-4, with no clear D. The CDR3 is made up of 15 amino acids. With 1 base removed from V and 4 bases from J, the gap between germline ends came to 11 bases. Germline loops: CDR1 SGDLS, CDR2 YYNGEE. CDR3 sequence reads: CASSVRGQFNEKLFF. CDR3 sequence (DNA): TGTGCCAGCAGCGTAAGAGGGCAGTTTAATGAAAAACTGTTTTTT. The full variable domain, rest sourced from reference TRBV9 and TRBJ1-4, is DSGVTQTPKHLITATGQRVTLRCSPRSGDLSVYWYQQSLDQGLQFLIQYYNGEERAKGNILERFSAQQFPDLHSELNLSSLELGDSALYFCASSVRGQFNEKLFFGSGTQLSVL.

The genes are TRBV5-1 and TRBJ1-5; the D is unclear. From germline, CDR1 is SGHRS and CDR2 YFSETQ. Trimming removed 1 base at V and 7 bases at J, with 12 bases between. This CDR3 contains 14 residues. DNA of the CDR3: TGCGCCAGCAGCTTGACCCCCGACGACCAGCCCCAGCATTTT. Amino acid sequence: CASSLTPDDQPQHF.

The rearrangement uses TRBV24-1 and TRBJ1-1; D possibly corresponds to TRBD1 (6 bases). Germline-derived CDR1 and CDR2 are KGHDR and SFDVKD. There are 16 residues in the CDR3. V was trimmed by 3 bases and J by 8 bases, leaving 21 bases between them. CDR3 sequence: CATSDNAAGRDREAFF. CDR3 nucleotides: TGTGCCACCAGTGATAACGCCGCCGGACGAGACAGGGAAGCTTTCTTT.